Each of the 29 T cell receptor beta chains below was sequenced from the same sample in a study of blood T cell repertoires in COVID-19. Method: immunoSEQ multiplex PCR; TCRdb's copy keeps in-frame clones and lacks some. The table records a few hundred thousand clones, around 90% of them present only once. Sample: peripheral blood. All receptors derive from a man aged 50 to 60 with active or convalescent COVID-19.

The V and J genes are TRBV2 and TRBJ1-4; possibly TRBD1 for D (6 bases). The CDR3 spans 16 residues. Germline V gene data show CDR1 as SNHLY and CDR2 as FYNNEI. V was cut by 6 bases and J by 1 base, with 15 bases left in between. CDR3 protein: CASRPGGGGTNEKLFF. The CDR3 DNA sequence: TGTGCCAGCAGACCTGGGGGAGGGGGAACTAATGAAAAACTGTTTTTT. Full variable domain (missing parts from reference TRBV2 and TRBJ1-4): EPEVTQTPSHQVTQMGQEVILRCVPISNHLYFYWYRQILGQKVEFLVSFYNNEISEKSEIFDDQFSVERPDGSNFTLKIRSTKLEDSAMYFCASRPGGGGTNEKLFFGSGTQLSVL.

The chain combines TRBV2 with TRBJ1-4, with D unresolved. The length of the CDR3 is 14 residues. Germline-derived CDR1 and CDR2 are SNHLY and FYNNEI. The ends were cut back, 7 bases at V and 8 bases at J, with 17 bases in the middle. Here the CDR3 DNA reads TGTGCCAGCACCTATGGAGGGTTTGGGGAAAAACTGTTTTTT. Translating gives CASTYGGFGEKLFF.

V and J are TRBV7-9 and TRBJ1-4, with 10 positions matching TRBD1. Germline V gene sequence: CDR1 SEHNR, CDR2 FQNEAQ (reference sequence). V dropped 5 bases and J dropped 7; count of bases not matched to a gene: 7. The CDR3 consists of 15 residues. CDR3 loop: CASSADRGRVEKLFF. The CDR3 bases are TGTGCCAGCAGCGCAGACAGGGGGCGCGTTGAAAAACTGTTTTTT.

The chain carries TRBV5-6 and TRBJ2-7; D unclear. This CDR3 region has 14 residues. V dropped 0 bases and J dropped 1 base, with 8 bases sitting between them. Germline CDR1 SGHDT, CDR2 YYEEEE. CDR3 bases: TGTGCCAGCAGCTTGGGCCAGGTTTCCTACGAGCAGTACTTC. It codes for CASSLGQVSYEQYF.

The rearrangement uses TRBV5-1 and TRBJ1-3, with D possibly TRBD1 on 5 matching bases. Germline lookup yields CDR1 SGHRS and CDR2 YFSETQ. V dropped 4 bases and J dropped 2 bases, with 13 bases sitting between them. This CDR3 is 15 amino acids long. The CDR3 here is CASSLDQGTGNTIYF. The CDR3 coding sequence is TGCGCCAGCAGCCTAGATCAGGGAACTGGAAACACCATATATTTT.

This clone was seen just once. J is TRBJ2-3 and V is TRBV12-5, with 8 bases that match TRBD2. Germline V gene sequence: CDR1 LGHNT, CDR2 FRNRAP. This CDR3 region has 17 residues. V trimming: 0 bases; J trimming: 4 bases; junction bases outside the gene matches: 9. The CDR3 coding sequence is TGTGCTAGTGGTTTGGTACTTGGACGGGAGGGCCCAGATACGCAGTATTTT. Amino acid sequence: CASGLVLGREGPDTQYF.

The rearrangement links TRBV4-1 to TRBJ1-1; D uncertain. CDR1 and CDR2 from the germline V gene are MGHRA and YSYEKL. The CDR3 consists of 13 residues. V lost 6 bases, J lost 3 bases, and 11 bases lay in between. This CDR3 is CASRNSLHTEAFF. The DNA for the CDR3 is TGCGCCAGCAGAAACAGCCTCCACACTGAAGCTTTCTTT.

This clone was detected a few times. The chain joins TRBV4-1 to TRBJ2-3, with 8 nucleotides matching TRBD2. There are 17 residues in the CDR3. The V and J ends lost 0 bases and 2 bases, in that order; junction bases with no gene match: 7. The germline gives CDR1 MGHRA, CDR2 YSYEKL. The CDR3 here is CASSQDGGGSSTDTQYF. The CDR3 DNA is TGCGCCAGCAGCCAAGATGGCGGGGGGTCTTCCACAGATACGCAGTATTTT.

This chain uses TRBV5-8 with TRBJ2-7; the D is unclear. Germline V lookup: CDR1 SGHTS, CDR2 YDEGEE. The CDR3 consists of 15 residues. Trimming took off 0 bases at V and 0 bases at J, with 10 bases between the two ends. The CDR3 loop reads CASSLASRSSYEQYF. The CDR3, as DNA: TGTGCCAGCAGCTTGGCTAGTCGGAGCTCCTACGAGCAGTACTTC.

This chain uses TRBV14 with TRBJ2-6, with TRBD1 as a possible D gene (6 bases). V was shortened by 0 bases and J by 4 bases, with 16 bases between the two germline ends. The CDR3 totals 18 residues. In germline, CDR1 is SGHDN, CDR2 FVKESK. In DNA, the CDR3 is TGTGCCAGCAGCCAAGACCCTACAGGGCTTGGGGGGGCCAACGTCCTGACTTTC. Residues: CASSQDPTGLGGANVLTF.

V is TRBV7-8 and J is TRBJ1-5; the D is unclear. CDR1 SGHVS and CDR2 FQNEAQ come from the germline V gene. The CDR3 extends over 13 amino acids. With 2 bases removed from V and 5 bases from J, the gap between germline ends came to 7 bases. The CDR3 sequence is CASSLSSDQPQHF. CDR3 nucleotides: TGTGCCAGCAGCTTAAGCTCGGATCAGCCCCAGCATTTT.

V gene TRBV2 combines with J gene TRBJ1-2, with 7 bases fitting TRBD1. This CDR3 has 13 amino acids. The germline V gene has CDR1 SNHLY and CDR2 FYNNEI. With 9 bases clipped from V and 5 bases from J, the junction kept 9 bases outside the gene matches. The CDR3 protein is CARRQGGVYGYTF. The CDR3 nucleotides read TGTGCCAGACGACAGGGAGGTGTTTATGGCTACACCTTC.

V gene TRBV6-5 combines with J gene TRBJ2-3; possibly TRBD2 for D (5 bases). Germline CDR1 reads MNHEY; CDR2 reads SVGAGI. V was trimmed by 6 bases and J by 3 bases, leaving 16 bases between them. The CDR3 has 15 residues. The CDR3 sequence: CASRRSGEDTDTQYF. DNA for the CDR3: TGTGCCAGCAGACGGTCCGGGGAAGATACAGATACGCAGTATTTT.

J is TRBJ2-7 and V is TRBV18; TRBD2 might be the D (5 bases). CDR3 length: 16 amino acids. With 6 bases removed from V and 3 bases from J, the gap between germline ends came to 21 bases. Germline CDR1 and CDR2: KGHSH and LQKENI. The CDR3 loop reads CASSSLKREEYYEQYF. Written as DNA, the CDR3 is TGTGCCAGCTCGTCCCTTAAACGGGAAGAGTACTACGAGCAGTACTTC.

A few counts support this clone. The rearrangement links TRBV7-9 to TRBJ1-2; 7 bases are a match to TRBD1. This CDR3 region has 17 residues. Germline V gene data show CDR1 as SEHNR and CDR2 as FQNEAQ (reference sequence). With 5 bases clipped from V and 5 bases from J, the junction kept 17 bases outside the gene matches. In DNA, the CDR3 is TGTGCCAGCAGCCTAGACTCCGGGACAGAGCTTTCTTATGGCTACACCTTC. Its protein is CASSLDSGTELSYGYTF.

This clone was seen a single time. The chain combines TRBV7-2 with TRBJ2-7; 11 nucleotides align to TRBD2. The trim removed 1 base at V and 0 bases at J, leaving 5 bases unmatched. Germline CDR1 reads SGHTA; CDR2 reads FQGNSA. The CDR3 runs 17 residues. CDR3: CASSLVLAGANSYEQYF. CDR3 in DNA: TGTGCCAGCAGCTTAGTACTAGCGGGGGCCAACTCCTACGAGCAGTACTTC.

The chain joins TRBV5-1 to TRBJ2-7, with D tentatively TRBD1 (5 bases). The CDR3 extends over 12 amino acids. Trimming took 3 bases from V and 2 from J, leaving 6 bases between them. CDR1 SGHRS and CDR2 YFSETQ come from the germline V gene. For the CDR3, the DNA is TGCGCCAGCAGCTCGGACACCTACGAGCAGTACTTC. Encoded protein: CASSSDTYEQYF.

V gene TRBV4-3 combines with J gene TRBJ2-3, with a weak D call TRBD1 (6 bases). Trimming took off 4 bases at V and 2 bases at J, with 16 bases between the two ends. Per germline, CDR1 LGHNA and CDR2 YSLEER. This CDR3 contains 16 residues. The DNA of the CDR3 is TGCGCCAGCAGCCGCGGACAGTCGGTTTTCACAGATACGCAGTATTTT. Its protein product is CASSRGQSVFTDTQYF.

The V call is TRBV2, the J call TRBJ2-2, with 7 bases aligning to TRBD2. CDR1 is SNHLY, CDR2 FYNNEI, per germline. With V trimmed by 6 bases and J by 3 bases, 7 bases remained unmatched. The CDR3 sequence is 15 residues long. The chain's CDR3 is CASRGGRWDTGELFF. The CDR3 coding sequence is TGTGCCAGCAGAGGCGGGAGATGGGACACCGGGGAGCTGTTTTTT.

The CDR3 sequence is CASSLGLAGNKTQYF. CDR3 coding DNA: TGTGCCAGCAGTCTCGGACTAGCGGGGAACAAGACCCAGTACTTC. The rearrangement joins TRBV28 to TRBJ2-5; TRBD2 matches at 12 bases. Germline CDR1 MDHEN, CDR2 SYDVKM. The CDR3 is 15 amino acids. The ends lost 5 bases at V and 6 bases at J; junction bases unmatched: 7.

The chain carries TRBV10-3 and TRBJ1-6, with 7 bases aligning to TRBD1. CDR1 and CDR2 from the germline V gene are ENHRY and SYGVKD. J was trimmed by 10 bases and V by 0 bases; bases with no gene match: 6. The CDR3 sequence is 15 residues long. The CDR3 here is CAISESAGGESPLHF. The CDR3 DNA follows: TGTGCCATCAGTGAGTCGGCAGGGGGTGAATCACCCCTCCACTTT.

The chain is built from TRBV7-9 and TRBJ2-3; D unresolved. CDR1 is SEHNR, CDR2 FQNEAQ, per germline (reference sequence). The CDR3 contains 16 residues. V lost 6 bases to trimming and J lost 1 base, with 17 bases between them. This CDR3 reads CASSPDFGSRTDTQYF. The CDR3 nucleotides read TGTGCCAGCAGTCCCGATTTTGGCTCCCGCACAGATACGCAGTATTTT.

The chain combines TRBV7-8 with TRBJ1-3; 10 bases align to TRBD1. The length of the CDR3 is 16 residues. Germline trimming cut 5 bases from V and 9 bases from J; bases unmatched to any gene: 13. The germline V gene has CDR1 SGHVS and CDR2 FQNEAQ. DNA of the CDR3: TGTGCCAGCAGCCAGGGGCCGCGACAGGGGGCTGCCACCATATATTTT. This encodes CASSQGPRQGAATIYF.

The rearrangement uses TRBV18 and TRBJ1-2; D is possibly TRBD1 (6 bases). V was cut by 3 bases and J by 5 bases, with 16 bases left in between. Germline-derived CDR1 and CDR2 are KGHSH and LQKENI. CDR3 size: 15 residues. CDR3 residues: CASSPGPGQRYGYTF. For the CDR3, the DNA is TGTGCCAGCTCACCTGGGCCGGGACAAAGATATGGCTACACCTTC.

This chain connects TRBV28 to TRBJ2-3; TRBD1 matches 8 bases. Per the germline V gene, CDR1 is MDHEN and CDR2 is SYDVKM. V lost 9 bases and J lost 6; bases outside the gene matches: 17. This CDR3 contains 16 residues. The DNA of the CDR3 is TGTGCCAGGAGAGGGGGAGAACAGGGGGTGGTCGATACGCAGTATTTT. Its translation is CARRGGEQGVVDTQYF.

The chain joins TRBV18 to TRBJ1-5, with 9 bases lining up with TRBD1. In germline, CDR1 is KGHSH, CDR2 LQKENI. Trimming took 3 bases from V and 2 from J; bases not matched to a gene: 11. The CDR3 has 18 residues. The CDR3 nucleotides are TGTGCCAGCTCACCCACAGGGGGCGGTGGAATGGGCAATCAGCCCCAGCATTTT. Its protein product is CASSPTGGGGMGNQPQHF.

The chain carries TRBV6-5 and TRBJ1-2, with D maybe TRBD1 (6 bases). Germline V gene sequence: CDR1 MNHEY, CDR2 SVGAGI. The CDR3 sequence is 15 residues long. V shed 2 bases and J shed 9 bases, with 19 bases lying between them. This CDR3 is CASSYARDTPYSYTF. CDR3 nucleotide sequence: TGTGCCAGCAGTTACGCCCGGGACACCCCTTATAGCTACACCTTC.

This sequence joins TRBV15 and TRBJ2-3; D remains ambiguous. Trimming took 4 bases from V and 0 from J, leaving 11 bases between them. This CDR3 has 15 residues. Germline loops: CDR1 LNHNV, CDR2 YYDKDF (reference sequence). Written as DNA, the CDR3 is TGTGCCACCAGCATCAGAGGATCTAGCACAGATACGCAGTATTTT. Its translation is CATSIRGSSTDTQYF.

The chain combines TRBV2 with TRBJ2-7, with D possibly being TRBD1 (6 bases). The CDR3 loop spans 17 amino acids. The V end was cut by 6 bases, the J end by 2 bases, with 23 bases between. CDR1 SNHLY and CDR2 FYNNEI come from the germline V gene. CDR3 in amino acids: CASRRGQGTQIPYEQYF. CDR3 bases: TGTGCCAGCAGGAGAGGGCAGGGGACCCAAATTCCCTACGAGCAGTACTTC. Drawing the rest from reference TRBV2 and TRBJ2-7, the complete variable domain is EPEVTQTPSHQVTQMGQEVILRCVPISNHLYFYWYRQILGQKVEFLVSFYNNEISEKSEIFDDQFSVERPDGSNFTLKIRSTKLEDSAMYFCASRRGQGTQIPYEQYFGPGTRLTVT.